These 19 T cell receptor beta chains share one sample of origin, sequenced in a study of cytomegalovirus exposure and HLA in healthy donors. Researchers ran the PCR with 60 Vbeta and 13 Jbeta primers. The protocol was immunoSEQ multiplex PCR, while the TCRdb copy is restricted to in-frame clones and leaves out a portion. Among approximately 150,000 clones listed, 77% were seen once. Sequencing was carried out using PBMCs. The receptors shown here come from a woman in her twenties or thirties in good health and CMV-seronegative.

For this clone: The junction differs from germline at one of its ends, possibly a read error. V is TRBV19 and J is TRBJ2-1; 7 bases map to TRBD1. CDR1 LNHDA and CDR2 SQIVND come from the germline V gene (reference sequence). The CDR3 loop spans 16 amino acids. The CDR3 DNA reads as TGTGCCAGTAGTATAGCACCGGGACAGACATACAATGATCAGTTCTTC. Translated, it gives CASSIAPGQTYNDQFF.

The rearrangement joins TRBV27 to TRBJ2-7; the D gene is possibly TRBD2 (6 bases). Germline V gene sequence: CDR1 MNHEY, CDR2 SMNVEV (reference sequence). The ends were cut back, 5 bases at V and 5 bases at J, with 22 bases in the middle. The CDR3 is 16 residues long. CDR3 sequence: CASSPPSGRLPHEQYF. The CDR3, as DNA: TGTGCCAGCAGTCCCCCCTCGGGGAGGCTTCCCCACGAGCAGTACTTC.

The rearrangement uses TRBV29-1 and TRBJ2-5; D unclear. The CDR3 is 12 residues long. Germline CDR1 and CDR2: SQVTM and ANQGSEA. V was trimmed by 5 bases and J by 7 bases, leaving 14 bases between them. The CDR3 bases are TGCAGCGTTCTCCTCACAGACCCGACCCAGTACTTC. Protein: CSVLLTDPTQYF.

V usage is TRBV5-8 and J usage is TRBJ1-5; a possible D gene is TRBD1 (6 bases). The CDR3 sequence is 16 residues long. Germline CDR1 and CDR2: SGHTS and YDEGEE. Trimming stripped 8 bases from V and 2 bases from J, with 20 bases between. The CDR3 here is CASSDPGTYRNQPQHF. In nucleotides, the CDR3 is TGTGCCAGTTCAGATCCCGGGACATACCGCAATCAGCCCCAGCATTTT. The complete variable domain, with remaining parts taken from reference TRBV5-8 and TRBJ1-5, reads EAGVTQSPTHLIKTRGQQATLRCSPISGHTSVYWYQQALGLGLQFLLWYDEGEERNRGNFPPRFSGRQFPNYSSELNVNALELEDSALYLCASSDPGTYRNQPQHFGDGTRLSIL.

V gene TRBV7-3 combines with J gene TRBJ1-1; perhaps TRBD1 as D (5 bases). The V end was cut by 5 bases, the J end by 2 bases, with 9 bases between. Germline V gene data show CDR1 as SGHTA and CDR2 as FQGTGA. The CDR3 covers 13 residues. The CDR3 DNA follows: TGTGCCAGCAGCGCCGACAGTAACACTGAAGCTTTCTTT. This gives the protein CASSADSNTEAFF.

The chain couples TRBV27 to TRBJ1-1, with a weak D call TRBD1 (6 bases). The germline V gene encodes CDR1 MNHEY and CDR2 SMNVEV (reference sequence). The CDR3 runs 12 residues. Deletions cut 5 bases from V and 8 bases from J, with 12 bases between. CDR3 DNA: TGTGCCAGCAGTCCGACAGGTCAAGAAGCTTTCTTT. Translating it yields CASSPTGQEAFF.

V is TRBV27 and J is TRBJ1-5; D might be TRBD1 (5 bases). V lost 2 bases and J lost 1, with 12 bases in between. Germline V gene data show CDR1 as MNHEY and CDR2 as SMNVEV (reference sequence). CDR3 length: 16 residues. CDR3 in DNA: TGTGCCAGCAGTTTAAACCCGGGGGGGAGCAATCAGCCCCAGCATTTT. The encoded protein is CASSLNPGGSNQPQHF.

This chain joins TRBV4-1 and TRBJ2-7, with TRBD2 matching over 11 bases. The V gene's germline CDR1 is MGHRA and CDR2 YSYEKL. J gave up 6 bases and V 4 bases, and 8 bases lay outside the gene matches. This CDR3 is 15 amino acids long. This CDR3 reads CASSLDPGLAGEQYF. The CDR3 nucleotides are TGCGCCAGCAGCCTAGACCCCGGACTAGCGGGCGAGCAGTACTTC.

V and J are TRBV7-8 and TRBJ2-5; 8 nucleotides match TRBD2. The CDR3 length is 15 residues. The V segment lost 4 bases and the J segment 4 bases; nucleotides outside the gene matches: 8. Germline assignment: CDR1 SGHVS and CDR2 FQNEAQ. The CDR3 region has the DNA TGTGCCAGCAGCTACCAAGCGGGAGTAGTAGAGACCCAGTACTTC. It translates to CASSYQAGVVETQYF.

The V call is TRBV9, the J call TRBJ2-2; TRBD2 aligns across 9 bases. This CDR3 has 17 residues. Germline CDR1 and CDR2: SGDLS and YYNGEE. The junction had 9 bases not matched to a gene; V was cut back by 4 bases and J by 2 bases. CDR3 in DNA: TGTGCCAGCAGCCCCCGCGGGCGGGAGGGTAACACCGGGGAGCTGTTTTTT. Translating it yields CASSPRGREGNTGELFF. The whole variable domain, remainder taken from reference TRBV9 and TRBJ2-2, is DSGVTQTPKHLITATGQRVTLRCSPRSGDLSVYWYQQSLDQGLQFLIQYYNGEERAKGNILERFSAQQFPDLHSELNLSSLELGDSALYFCASSPRGREGNTGELFFGEGSRLTVL.

V and J are TRBV28 and TRBJ1-1; D not resolved. The V gene's germline CDR1 is MDHEN and CDR2 SYDVKM. The length of the CDR3 is 14 residues. The V and J ends lost 7 bases and 0 bases respectively, with 12 bases between them. The DNA of the CDR3 is TGTGCCAGCATGAGCGTTTGGATGAACACTGAAGCTTTCTTT. Translation gives CASMSVWMNTEAFF.

This clone occurred once. The rearrangement joins TRBV5-4 to TRBJ1-6; D gene ambiguous. Trimming cost V 0 bases and J 1 base, with 5 bases left between them. This CDR3 contains 15 residues. The germline V gene encodes CDR1 SGHNT and CDR2 YYREEE (reference sequence). CDR3 in DNA: TGTGCCAGCAGCTTGGATCCTTCCTATAATTCACCCCTCCACTTT. Amino acid sequence: CASSLDPSYNSPLHF.

The V call is TRBV28, the J call TRBJ2-2; D might be TRBD2 (6 bases). Per germline, CDR1 MDHEN and CDR2 SYDVKM. The length of the CDR3 is 14 residues. The V end lost 3 bases, the J end lost 2 bases, and 7 bases lay between the germline ends. The CDR3: CASSLAGNTGELFF. The CDR3 nucleotides are TGTGCCAGCAGTTTGGCGGGAAACACCGGGGAGCTGTTTTTT.

The chain recombines TRBV5-1 with TRBJ2-7; 7 positions agree with TRBD2. This CDR3 region has 15 residues. Unmatched junction bases numbered 12, after V lost 4 bases and J lost 5 bases. Germline loops: CDR1 SGHRS, CDR2 YFSETQ. The CDR3 region is CASSEDVGGIDEQYF. The CDR3 nucleotides read TGCGCCAGCAGCGAGGACGTCGGGGGGATCGACGAGCAGTACTTC.

This clone was counted between two and nine times. The chain carries TRBV7-3 and TRBJ2-1, with D unclear. Trimming pared 4 bases from V and 4 bases from J, leaving 14 bases between. CDR1 SGHTA and CDR2 FQGTGA come from the germline V gene. The CDR3 loop spans 15 amino acids. For the CDR3, the DNA is TGTGCCAGCAGCTCCCGACTGTCCCCATACAATGAGCAGTTCTTC. As protein: CASSSRLSPYNEQFF.

This sequence joins TRBV29-1 and TRBJ2-6, with a weak D call TRBD2 (6 bases). The CDR3 is 17 residues long. V was clipped by 8 bases and J by 0 bases, with 20 bases between them. The germline gives CDR1 SQVTM, CDR2 ANQGSEA. The CDR3 DNA reads as TGCAGCTTCCTCCCGGGGGATCGCGTCTCTGGGGCCAACGTCCTGACTTTC. Encoded protein: CSFLPGDRVSGANVLTF.

This clone was found once. The chain joins TRBV9 to TRBJ1-1; unclear D gene. The V end was cut by 3 bases, the J end by 0 bases, with 9 bases between. CDR1 and CDR2 from the germline V gene are SGDLS and YYNGEE. The CDR3 covers 14 residues. CDR3 region: CASSARHLNTEAFF. The CDR3 nucleotides read TGTGCCAGCAGCGCCAGACACTTGAACACTGAAGCTTTCTTT.

The chain recombines TRBV5-5 with TRBJ1-4; tentatively, D is TRBD1 (5 bases). The V gene lost 4 bases and the J gene lost 4 bases, with 14 bases spanning the gap. Germline V gene lookup returns CDR1 SGHKS and CDR2 YYEKEE (reference sequence). The CDR3 totals 15 residues. The CDR3 region has the DNA TGTGCCAGCAGCGTGCGGACAACCGTTAATGAAAAACTGTTTTTT. It yields the protein CASSVRTTVNEKLFF. The full variable domain, its missing parts supplied by reference TRBV5-5 and TRBJ1-4, is DAGVTQSPTHLIKTRGQQVTLRCSPISGHKSVSWYQQVLGQGPQFIFQYYEKEERGRGNFPDRFSARQFPNYSSELNVNALLLGDSALYLCASSVRTTVNEKLFFGSGTQLSVL.

This chain links TRBV29-1 with TRBJ2-7; 7 nucleotides align to TRBD1. This CDR3 has 12 amino acids. Germline loops: CDR1 SQVTM, CDR2 ANQGSEA. V lost 7 bases, J lost 1 base, and 4 bases stayed unmatched. The CDR3 nucleotides read TGCAGCGCACAGGGGCTGTCCTACGAGCAGTACTTC. Encoded protein: CSAQGLSYEQYF.